This passage covers 25 T cell receptor beta chains from one sample sequenced in a study of blood T cell repertoires in COVID-19. Assay used: immunoSEQ multiplex PCR; TCRdb lists only in-frame clones, some missing. The data show around 72,000 clones, with around four fifths seen just once and less than 2% held by the top ten. Sequences were obtained from peripheral blood. Receptors were obtained from a woman aged 60 to 75 with acute or convalescent COVID-19.

DNA of the CDR3: TGCGCCAGCAGCGGGGGGACAGCGGGCCGTTCACCCCTCCACTTT. The encoded protein is CASSGGTAGRSPLHF. The rearrangement links TRBV5-1 to TRBJ1-6, with 7 positions matching TRBD1. V gave up 4 bases and J gave up 9 bases; unmatched junction bases: 10. From germline, CDR1 is SGHRS and CDR2 YFSETQ. The CDR3 is 15 residues long.

V and J are TRBV25-1 and TRBJ1-1; TRBD1 aligns across 9 bases. The germline V gene has CDR1 MGHDK and CDR2 SYGVNS. CDR3 length equals 18 residues. V dropped 5 bases and J dropped 4; count of bases not matched to a gene: 17. The CDR3 spells CASSTWTGVGTVGTEAFF. The CDR3 coding sequence is TGTGCCAGCAGTACCTGGACAGGGGTTGGAACAGTGGGCACTGAAGCTTTCTTT.

The rearrangement joins TRBV5-4 to TRBJ2-7; the D gene is possibly TRBD2 (6 bases). Trimming took 2 bases from V and 0 from J, leaving 12 bases between them. CDR1 and CDR2 from the germline V gene are SGHNT and YYREEE (reference sequence). The CDR3 length is 15 residues. CDR3 sequence (DNA): TGTGCCAGCAGCTTTGGCGGGGCCCGCTCCTACGAGCAGTACTTC. Translating it yields CASSFGGARSYEQYF.

The gene calls are TRBV6-5 and TRBJ1-5, with D hard to call. The CDR3 has 13 residues. Trimming removed 8 bases at V and 2 bases at J, with 10 bases between. Germline V CDR1 and CDR2: MNHEY, SVGAGI. Here the CDR3 reads CASRSKGNQPQHF. The CDR3 DNA sequence: TGTGCCAGCCGAAGCAAAGGCAATCAGCCCCAGCATTTT.

The chain has TRBV15 and TRBJ2-6; 9 bases fit TRBD1. Germline CDR1 is LNHNV and CDR2 is YYDKDF (reference sequence). After removal of 0 bases from V and 0 bases from J, the junction contained 6 bases not matched to a gene. CDR3 length: 19 residues. This chain's CDR3 is CATSRELGQGYSGANVLTF. CDR3 in DNA: TGTGCCACCAGCAGAGAATTGGGACAGGGTTACTCTGGGGCCAACGTCCTGACTTTC.

The chain recombines TRBV30 with TRBJ2-3; D perhaps matches TRBD2 (6 bases). The CDR3 runs 16 residues. Germline CDR1 and CDR2: GTSNPN and SVGIG (reference sequence). V lost 1 base and J 2 bases, leaving 16 bases between the germline ends. CDR3 protein: CAWSAGTPSLTDTQYF. CDR3 bases: TGTGCCTGGAGTGCCGGGACTCCGAGCCTCACAGATACGCAGTATTTT.

This clone was picked up a small number of times. The CDR3 nucleotides are TGTGCCAGCAGCTACAGGAGCGGGGGTGAGCAGTTCTTC. It translates to CASSYRSGGEQFF. V is TRBV7-9 and J is TRBJ2-1; TRBD2 agrees at 8 bases. CDR1 is SEHNR, CDR2 FQNEAQ, per germline (reference sequence). V lost 4 bases, J lost 9 bases, and 5 bases stayed unmatched. This CDR3 is built from 13 residues.

The chain joins TRBV25-1 to TRBJ1-2, with TRBD1 matching 10 bases. V shed 4 bases, J shed 4 bases, and the junction held 12 bases outside the gene matches. The germline CDR1 and CDR2 sequences are MGHDK and SYGVNS. There are 17 residues in the CDR3. The chain's CDR3 is CASSGLWTGTGAYGYTF. CDR3 nucleotide sequence: TGTGCCAGCAGTGGATTGTGGACGGGGACAGGGGCCTATGGCTACACCTTC.

The V gene is TRBV7-9, the J gene TRBJ2-7, with 14 positions matching TRBD2. The CDR3 loop spans 15 amino acids. The ends lost 6 bases at V and 3 bases at J; junction bases unmatched: 4. Germline V gene data show CDR1 as SEHNR and CDR2 as FQNEAQ (reference sequence). CDR3 DNA sequence: TGTGCCAGCAGAGCAGGGACTAGCGGGAGCTACGAGCAGTACTTC. Translation: CASRAGTSGSYEQYF.

V is TRBV5-1 and J is TRBJ1-3; D is possibly TRBD1 (5 bases). Germline V gene sequence: CDR1 SGHRS, CDR2 YFSETQ. Trimming stripped 3 bases from V and 0 bases from J, with 13 bases between. The CDR3 consists of 16 residues. The CDR3 here is CASSWEGSFSGNTIYF. Written as DNA, the CDR3 is TGCGCCAGCAGCTGGGAGGGGAGCTTCTCTGGAAACACCATATATTTT.

This CDR3 reads CASSGGLAVVYNEQFF. Written as DNA, the CDR3 is TGTGCCAGCAGCGGTGGACTAGCGGTCGTCTACAATGAGCAGTTCTTC. The gene calls are TRBV9 and TRBJ2-1, with 10 bases lining up with TRBD2. Losses at the gene ends were 3 bases for V and 3 bases for J; bases not matched to a gene: 6. This CDR3 has 16 residues. Germline values: CDR1 SGDLS, CDR2 YYNGEE.

The rearrangement uses TRBV18 and TRBJ1-1; no reliable D call. The CDR3 is 13 residues long. Trimming took off 6 bases at V and 1 base at J, with 9 bases between the two ends. Per the germline V gene, CDR1 is KGHSH and CDR2 is LQKENI. The CDR3 nucleotides are TGTGCCAGCTCCGAATCGCGGAACACTGAAGCTTTCTTT. It specifies CASSESRNTEAFF.

The V call is TRBV5-1, the J call TRBJ1-1; D is possibly TRBD1 (6 bases). Germline loops: CDR1 SGHRS, CDR2 YFSETQ. There are 13 residues in the CDR3. Trimming cost V 2 bases and J 5 bases, with 10 bases left between them. The DNA of the CDR3 is TGCGCCAGCAGCTTTTCACAGGGAACTGAAGCTTTCTTT. Translation gives CASSFSQGTEAFF.

This chain uses TRBV18 with TRBJ1-2, with 7 bases fitting TRBD1. CDR3 length: 16 residues. V was clipped by 3 bases and J by 2 bases; unmatched bases: 9. CDR1 KGHSH and CDR2 LQKENI come from the germline V gene. CDR3 sequence: CASSPGIDRANYGYTF. The CDR3 DNA reads as TGTGCCAGCTCACCGGGTATCGACAGGGCGAACTATGGCTACACCTTC.

The table lists this clone with a count of one. The rearrangement links TRBV10-1 to TRBJ2-5, with a possible D match to TRBD1 (6 bases). The germline V and J ends were trimmed by 8 bases and 2 bases, with 15 bases remaining between them. CDR3 length: 14 amino acids. CDR1 is WNHNN, CDR2 SYGVQD, per germline (reference sequence). This CDR3 is CASWRRGGQETQYF. Written as DNA, the CDR3 is TGCGCCAGCTGGCGGAGAGGGGGACAAGAGACCCAGTACTTC.

This CDR3 reads CASSPPGLRKETQYF. DNA of the CDR3: TGTGCCAGCTCACCACCGGGTCTCAGGAAAGAGACCCAGTACTTC. This chain uses TRBV18 with TRBJ2-5; D not resolved. The germline V and J ends were trimmed by 0 bases and 3 bases, with 11 bases remaining between them. The CDR3 consists of 15 residues. Germline loops: CDR1 KGHSH, CDR2 LQKENI.

The chain uses TRBV3-1 (or the pseudogene TRBV3-2) and TRBJ1-6; maybe TRBD1 (5 bases). The CDR3 contains 15 residues. The V and J ends lost 1 base and 7 bases respectively, with 11 bases between them. CDR1 is LGHDT and CDR2 is YNNKEL in the germline V gene (reference sequence). Written as DNA, the CDR3 is TGTGCCAGCAGCCAAGGACAGTCTTTGAATTCACCCCTCCACTTT. It is translated as CASSQGQSLNSPLHF.

This chain connects TRBV30 to TRBJ2-1, with D unclear. In germline, CDR1 is GTSNPN, CDR2 SVGIG (reference sequence). V was trimmed by 3 bases and J by 7 bases, leaving 19 bases between them. The CDR3 loop spans 15 amino acids. The CDR3 coding sequence is TGTGCCTGGAGGCATTTGGGTAGGAACGGGAATGAGCAGTTCTTC. Translating gives CAWRHLGRNGNEQFF.

The table lists this clone with a count of one. J is TRBJ2-5 and V is TRBV5-1; TRBD2 is a possible D gene (6 bases). Trimming took off 1 base at V and 1 base at J, with 8 bases between the two ends. This CDR3 has 14 residues. Germline CDR1 reads SGHRS; CDR2 reads YFSETQ. The CDR3 DNA is TGCGCCAGCAGCTTGCTGACTAGCCAAGAGACCCAGTACTTC. This sequence encodes CASSLLTSQETQYF.

This chain connects TRBV14 to TRBJ1-1; D not certain. Germline V gene data show CDR1 as SGHDN and CDR2 as FVKESK. The V and J ends lost 2 bases and 5 bases respectively, with 21 bases between them. The CDR3 sequence is 17 residues long. Written as DNA, the CDR3 is TGTGCCAGCAGCCAATCTTTCCTAAACAGAGGGAATACTGAAGCTTTCTTT. It is translated as CASSQSFLNRGNTEAFF.

V gene TRBV28 combines with J gene TRBJ2-7; tentative D call: TRBD2 (5 bases). Trimming removed 2 bases at V and 6 bases at J, with 8 bases between. The CDR3 loop spans 12 amino acids. Germline CDR1 reads MDHEN; CDR2 reads SYDVKM. CDR3 DNA: TGTGCCAGCAGTTTACTAGCAAGCGAGCAGTACTTC. Encoded protein: CASSLLASEQYF.

This chain connects TRBV9 to TRBJ2-1; 7 nucleotides match TRBD2. After removal of 3 bases from V and 3 bases from J, the junction contained 6 bases not matched to a gene. There are 15 residues in the CDR3. Per germline, CDR1 SGDLS and CDR2 YYNGEE. CDR3 nucleotides: TGTGCCAGCAGCGCCAGCGGGACCCGCTACAATGAGCAGTTCTTC. As protein: CASSASGTRYNEQFF. The variable domain in full, completed from reference TRBV9 and TRBJ2-1, reads DSGVTQTPKHLITATGQRVTLRCSPRSGDLSVYWYQQSLDQGLQFLIQYYNGEERAKGNILERFSAQQFPDLHSELNLSSLELGDSALYFCASSASGTRYNEQFFGPGTRLTVL.

This chain links TRBV6-5 with TRBJ1-2; 8 bases fit TRBD1. Germline assignment: CDR1 MNHEY and CDR2 SVGAGI. J gave up 3 bases and V 2 bases, and 5 bases lay outside the gene matches. The CDR3 loop spans 15 amino acids. Here the CDR3 reads CASSYPPGQDYGYTF. The CDR3 nucleotides read TGTGCCAGCAGTTACCCACCGGGACAGGACTATGGCTACACCTTC.

This clone has a single count. The rearrangement links TRBV9 to TRBJ2-1; TRBD1 aligns across 8 bases. The germline V gene has CDR1 SGDLS and CDR2 YYNGEE. The J segment lost 7 bases and the V segment lost 4 bases, leaving 10 bases of the junction unmatched. This CDR3 spans 15 amino acids. DNA of the CDR3: TGTGCCAGCAGCCCCGGGTCAGGGGGCTTGAATGAGCAGTTCTTC. Its translation is CASSPGSGGLNEQFF. The full variable domain, with the rest looked up from reference TRBV9 and TRBJ2-1, is DSGVTQTPKHLITATGQRVTLRCSPRSGDLSVYWYQQSLDQGLQFLIQYYNGEERAKGNILERFSAQQFPDLHSELNLSSLELGDSALYFCASSPGSGGLNEQFFGPGTRLTVL.

This sequence joins TRBV3-1 (or the pseudogene TRBV3-2) and TRBJ2-7; the match to TRBD1 covers 10 bases. The CDR3 extends over 14 amino acids. Germline assignment: CDR1 LGHDT and CDR2 YNNKEL (reference sequence). Losses at the gene ends were 4 bases for V and 2 bases for J; bases not matched to a gene: 2. The DNA for the CDR3 is TGTGCCAGCAGCCGGGACAGGGGAACCTACGAGCAGTACTTC. It translates to CASSRDRGTYEQYF.